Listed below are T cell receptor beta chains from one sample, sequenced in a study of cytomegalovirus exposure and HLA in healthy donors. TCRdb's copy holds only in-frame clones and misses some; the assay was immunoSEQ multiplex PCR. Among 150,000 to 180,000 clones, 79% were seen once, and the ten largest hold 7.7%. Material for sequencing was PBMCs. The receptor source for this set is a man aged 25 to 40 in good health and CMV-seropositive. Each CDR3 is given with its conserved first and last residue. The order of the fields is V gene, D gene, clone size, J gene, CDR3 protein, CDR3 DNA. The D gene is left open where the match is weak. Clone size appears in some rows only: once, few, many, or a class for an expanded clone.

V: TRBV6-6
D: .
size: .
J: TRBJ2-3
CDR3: CASSYSEGGTDTQYF
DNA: TGTGCCAGCAGTTACTCGGAAGGAGGCACAGATACGCAGTATTTT

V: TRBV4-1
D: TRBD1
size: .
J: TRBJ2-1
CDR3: CASSLDREQFF
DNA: TGCGCCAGCAGTCTGGACAGGGAGCAGTTCTTC

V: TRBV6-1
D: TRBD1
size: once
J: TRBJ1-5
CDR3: CASSDPGTVNQPQHF
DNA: TGTGCCAGCAGTGATCCCGGGACAGTAAATCAGCCCCAGCATTTT

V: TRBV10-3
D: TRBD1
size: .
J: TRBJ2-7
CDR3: CAISSRAGTGNEQYF
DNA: TGTGCCATCAGTTCCCGCGCCGGGACAGGAAACGAGCAGTACTTC

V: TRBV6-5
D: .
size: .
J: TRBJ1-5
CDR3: CASSYSFNQPQHF
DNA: TGTGCCAGCAGTTACTCCTTTAATCAGCCCCAGCATTTT

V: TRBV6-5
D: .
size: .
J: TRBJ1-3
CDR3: CASRRQALSGNTIYF
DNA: TGTGCCAGCAGGAGACAGGCCCTCTCTGGAAACACCATATATTTT

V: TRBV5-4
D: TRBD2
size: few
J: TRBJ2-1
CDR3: CASSLAGSSYNEQFF
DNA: TGTGCCAGCAGCTTAGCGGGGAGCTCCTACAATGAGCAGTTCTTC

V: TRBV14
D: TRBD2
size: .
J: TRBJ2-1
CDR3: CASTLLAAPNNEQFF
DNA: TGTGCCAGCACCCTACTAGCGGCGCCCAACAATGAGCAGTTCTTC

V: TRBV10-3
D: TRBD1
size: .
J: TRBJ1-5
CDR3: CAISQGADSNQPQHF
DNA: TGTGCCATCAGTCAGGGGGCCGATAGCAATCAGCCCCAGCATTTT

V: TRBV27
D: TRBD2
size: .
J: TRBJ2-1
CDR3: CASSSTGTSGRSEQFF
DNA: TGTGCCAGCAGTTCAACCGGGACTAGCGGGAGGAGTGAGCAGTTCTTC

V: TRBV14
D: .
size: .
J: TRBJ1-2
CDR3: CASSQEIGTDPTSNYGYTF
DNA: TGTGCCAGCAGCCAAGAAATAGGCACAGATCCTACGTCTAACTATGGCTACACCTTC

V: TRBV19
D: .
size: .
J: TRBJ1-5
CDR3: CASSVGAYQPQHF
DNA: TGTGCCAGTAGTGTTGGGGCCTATCAGCCCCAGCATTTT

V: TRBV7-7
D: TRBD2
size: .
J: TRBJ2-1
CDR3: CASSLEPSGHNEQFF
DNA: TGTGCTAGCAGCTTAGAGCCTAGCGGGCACAATGAGCAGTTCTTC

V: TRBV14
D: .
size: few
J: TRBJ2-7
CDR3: CASSQTLQQAYEQYF
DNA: TGTGCCAGCAGCCAAACACTACAACAAGCCTACGAGCAGTACTTC

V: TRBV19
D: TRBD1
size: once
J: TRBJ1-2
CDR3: CASSQTGRGNGGYTF
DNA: TGTGCCAGTAGTCAAACTGGCAGGGGGAATGGTGGCTACACCTTC

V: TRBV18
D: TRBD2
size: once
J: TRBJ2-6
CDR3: CASSPSLAGGPGGANVLTF
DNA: TGTGCCAGCTCACCCTCCCTAGCGGGAGGGCCTGGTGGGGCCAACGTCCTGACTTTC

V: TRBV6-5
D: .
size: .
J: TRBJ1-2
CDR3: CASSYYRTVGYGYTF
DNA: TGTGCCAGCAGTTACTATAGGACAGTTGGCTATGGCTACACCTTC

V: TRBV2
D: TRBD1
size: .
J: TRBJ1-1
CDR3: CASSEETGTDAEAFF
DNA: TGTGCCAGCAGCGAAGAGACAGGGACGGATGCTGAAGCTTTCTTT

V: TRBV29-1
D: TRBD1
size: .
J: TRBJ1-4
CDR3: CSVDRGQGGEKLFF
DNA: TGCAGCGTTGATCGGGGACAGGGAGGGGAAAAACTGTTTTTT

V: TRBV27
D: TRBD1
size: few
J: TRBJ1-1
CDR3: CASSTSGQAAFF
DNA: TGTGCCAGCAGTACCTCAGGACAGGCGGCTTTCTTT

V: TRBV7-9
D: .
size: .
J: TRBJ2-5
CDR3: CASSFVQGSQYF
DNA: TGTGCCAGCAGCTTTGTTCAGGGCTCCCAGTACTTC

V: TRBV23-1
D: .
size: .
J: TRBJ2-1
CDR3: CASSLSEHEQFF
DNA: TGCGCCAGCAGTCTCTCCGAGCATGAGCAGTTCTTC

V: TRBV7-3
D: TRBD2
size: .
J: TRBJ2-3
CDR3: CASSLTLAGGVTDTQYF
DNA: TGTGCCAGCAGCTTAACATTAGCGGGGGGTGTCACAGATACGCAGTATTTT

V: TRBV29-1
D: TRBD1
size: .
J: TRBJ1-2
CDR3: CSVKGQGDYGYTF
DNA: TGCAGCGTGAAGGGACAGGGGGACTATGGCTACACCTTC

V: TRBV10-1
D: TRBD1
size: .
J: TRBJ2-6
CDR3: CASSPGQTLSEANGLTF
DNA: TGCGCCAGCAGTCCGGGACAGACCCTCTCTGAGGCCAACGGCCTGACTTTC

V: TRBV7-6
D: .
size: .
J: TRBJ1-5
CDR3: CASSLESERQPQHF
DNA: TGTGCCAGCAGCTTAGAATCCGAGCGTCAGCCCCAGCATTTT

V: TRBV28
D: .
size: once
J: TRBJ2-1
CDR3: CASSPPPGDRDEQFF
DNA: TGTGCCAGCAGCCCACCGCCGGGAGACCGCGATGAGCAGTTCTTC

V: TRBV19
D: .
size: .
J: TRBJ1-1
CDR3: CASSIEDSRLNTEAFF
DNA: TGTGCCAGTAGTATAGAGGACAGCCGATTGAACACTGAAGCTTTCTTT

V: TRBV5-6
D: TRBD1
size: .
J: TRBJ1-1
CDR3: CASSLQGAYTEAFF
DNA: TGTGCCAGCAGCTTACAGGGGGCATACACTGAAGCTTTCTTT

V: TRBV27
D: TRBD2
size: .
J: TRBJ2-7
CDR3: CASSLSSMGGGPHEQYF
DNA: TGTGCCAGCAGTTTATCCAGCATGGGGGGAGGGCCCCACGAGCAGTACTTC

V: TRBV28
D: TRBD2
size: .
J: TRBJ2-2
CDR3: CASDSGRNTGELFF
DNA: TGTGCCAGCGATAGCGGGAGGAACACCGGGGAGCTGTTTTTT

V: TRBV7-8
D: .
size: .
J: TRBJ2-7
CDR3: CASSSPQIHEQYF
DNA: TGTGCCAGCAGCTCCCCACAGATCCACGAGCAGTACTTC

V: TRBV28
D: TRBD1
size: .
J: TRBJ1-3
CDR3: CASRVGTAGNTIYF
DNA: TGTGCCAGCAGGGTAGGGACAGCGGGAAACACCATATATTTT

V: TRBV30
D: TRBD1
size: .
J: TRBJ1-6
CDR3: CAWSRDSSSPLHF
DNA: TGTGCCTGGAGCCGGGACAGTAGTTCACCCCTCCACTTT

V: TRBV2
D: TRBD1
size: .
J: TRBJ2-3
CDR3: CASSNPGQFTDTQYF
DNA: TGTGCCAGCAGTAACCCGGGACAGTTCACAGATACGCAGTATTTT

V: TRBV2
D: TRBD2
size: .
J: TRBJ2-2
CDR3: CASSVERGTGELFF
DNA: TGTGCCAGCAGTGTGGAGCGGGGGACCGGGGAGCTGTTTTTT

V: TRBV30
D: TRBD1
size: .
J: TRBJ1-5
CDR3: CAWSVRGNQPQHF
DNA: TGTGCCTGGAGCGTCAGGGGGAATCAGCCCCAGCATTTT

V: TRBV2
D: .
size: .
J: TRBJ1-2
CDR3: CASSEARKTSNYGYTF
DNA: TGTGCCAGCAGTGAAGCGCGGAAGACTTCTAACTATGGCTACACCTTC

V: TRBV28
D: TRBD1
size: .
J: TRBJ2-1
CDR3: CASHRGYNEQFF
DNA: TGTGCCAGCCACAGGGGTTACAATGAGCAGTTCTTC

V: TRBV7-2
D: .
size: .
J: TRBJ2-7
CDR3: CASSFSRGPYEQYF
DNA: TGTGCCAGCAGCTTCTCTAGGGGTCCGTACGAGCAGTACTTC

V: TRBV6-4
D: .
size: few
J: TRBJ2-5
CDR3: CASSEAPGETQYF
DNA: TGTGCCAGCAGTGAGGCCCCCGGGGAGACCCAGTACTTC

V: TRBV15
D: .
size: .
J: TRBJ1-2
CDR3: CATSSGFGGGYTF
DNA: TGTGCCACCAGCAGCGGATTCGGGGGTGGCTACACCTTC

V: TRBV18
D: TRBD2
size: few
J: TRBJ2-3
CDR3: CASSPSGGTSSTDTQYF
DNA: TGTGCCAGCTCACCCAGCGGGGGGACCTCTAGCACAGATACGCAGTATTTT

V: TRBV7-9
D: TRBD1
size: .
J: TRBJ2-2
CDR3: CASSLSAGGLAGELFF
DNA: TGTGCCAGCAGCCTATCGGCAGGGGGATTGGCCGGGGAGCTGTTTTTT

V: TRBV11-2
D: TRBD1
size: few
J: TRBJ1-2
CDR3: CASSLGQGGYGYTF
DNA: TGTGCCAGCAGCTTGGGACAGGGGGGCTATGGCTACACCTTC

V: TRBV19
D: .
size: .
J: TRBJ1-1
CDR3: CASSIKGREAFF
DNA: TGTGCCAGTAGTATTAAGGGGAGGGAAGCTTTCTTT

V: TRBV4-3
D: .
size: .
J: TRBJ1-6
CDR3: CASSPGDSYNSPLHF
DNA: TGCGCCAGCAGCCCCGGGGACTCCTATAATTCACCCCTCCACTTT

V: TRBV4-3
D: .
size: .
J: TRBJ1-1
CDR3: CASSQVDYTEAFF
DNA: TGCGCCAGCAGCCAAGTGGACTACACTGAAGCTTTCTTT

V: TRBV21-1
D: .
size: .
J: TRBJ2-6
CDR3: CASNSNRAGANGLTF
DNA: TGTGCCAGCAACTCAAACAGGGCTGGGGCCAACGGCCTGACTTTC

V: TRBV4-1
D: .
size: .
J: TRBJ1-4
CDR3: CASSEGGDEKLFF
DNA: TGCGCCAGCAGCGAGGGAGGTGATGAAAAACTGTTTTTT